The 8 T cell receptor beta chains below come from one sample, sequenced in a study of blood T cell repertoires in COVID-19. Clones were read by immunoSEQ multiplex PCR, and TCRdb kept only the in-frame ones, dropping some. The data contain about 210,000 clones, 75% to 90% of them singletons. Specimen: PBMCs or T cells enriched from blood (not recorded which). The receptor set was obtained from a man in his forties who had recovered from COVID-19.

Worth noting for this clone: One end of the junction fails to match germline, which may point to a read error. The chain couples TRBV11-2 to TRBJ2-7; maybe TRBD2 (6 bases). Per the germline V gene, CDR1 is SGHAT and CDR2 is FQNNGV. The CDR3 runs to 13 residues. The CDR3 reads CASSYGSLYEQYF. CDR3 bases: TGTGCCAGTAGCTACGGGAGCCTCTACGAGCAGTACTTC.

The chain joins TRBV28 to TRBJ1-2; the D gene is possibly TRBD1 (5 bases). Trimming shortened V by 5 bases and J by 6 bases, and 16 bases separated the two germline ends. Per germline, CDR1 MDHEN and CDR2 SYDVKM. The CDR3 is made up of 14 amino acids. This chain's CDR3 is CASSLNTRGNGYTF. The CDR3 DNA is TGTGCCAGCAGTCTCAACACCCGGGGGAATGGCTACACCTTC.

The chain joins TRBV28 to TRBJ1-2; D gene uncertain. Trimming pared 6 bases from V and 4 bases from J, leaving 12 bases between. Germline V gives CDR1 MDHEN, CDR2 SYDVKM. This CDR3 region has 13 residues. CDR3 in DNA: TGTGCCAGCAGCCTCGACGGGTTCTATGGCTACACCTTC. Protein sequence: CASSLDGFYGYTF.

This chain uses TRBV4-1 with TRBJ2-1, with 14 bases identical to TRBD2. Germline V lookup: CDR1 MGHRA, CDR2 YSYEKL. The CDR3 spans 19 residues. After removal of 2 bases from V and 0 bases from J, the junction contained 6 bases not matched to a gene. This CDR3 reads CASSQPGLAGGDSYNEQFF. CDR3 DNA sequence: TGCGCCAGCAGCCAACCCGGACTAGCGGGAGGAGACTCCTACAATGAGCAGTTCTTC.

The chain joins TRBV11-1 to TRBJ2-7; TRBD1 is a possible D gene (6 bases). The CDR3 contains 13 residues. CDR1 and CDR2 (germline): SGHAT, FQDESV (reference sequence). Trimming took off 4 bases at V and 6 bases at J, with 13 bases between the two ends. This CDR3 is CASSSYRDGEQYF. The CDR3 DNA reads TGTGCCAGCAGCTCATACAGGGACGGCGAGCAGTACTTC.

The genes are TRBV30 and TRBJ1-4; 12 positions match TRBD1. After removal of 2 bases from V and 5 bases from J, the junction contained 12 bases not matched to a gene. Germline CDR1 and CDR2: GTSNPN and SVGIG (reference sequence). CDR3 length: 18 residues. The CDR3 coding sequence is TGTGCCTGGAGTTCGACCCGGGACAGGGGGCCTCAAAATGAAAAACTGTTTTTT. Translation gives CAWSSTRDRGPQNEKLFF.

J is TRBJ2-2 and V is TRBV27; D might be TRBD2 (6 bases). Trimming left V 4 bases short and J 1 base short, with 13 bases between. The CDR3 has 16 amino acids. Germline-derived CDR1 and CDR2 are MNHEY and SMNVEV (reference sequence). The CDR3 coding sequence is TGTGCCAGCAGTTATCGGAGGGAGTGGAACACCGGGGAGCTGTTTTTT. Residues: CASSYRREWNTGELFF.

The CDR3 DNA sequence: TGCGCCAGCAGCTTGCTGGGGACTTCTATCACTGAAGCTTTCTTT. This gives the protein CASSLLGTSITEAFF. This sequence joins TRBV5-1 and TRBJ1-1, with a tentative D call TRBD1 (5 bases). CDR3 length: 15 residues. Trimming shortened V by 1 base and J by 4 bases, and 14 bases separated the two germline ends. Germline V gene data show CDR1 as SGHRS and CDR2 as YFSETQ.